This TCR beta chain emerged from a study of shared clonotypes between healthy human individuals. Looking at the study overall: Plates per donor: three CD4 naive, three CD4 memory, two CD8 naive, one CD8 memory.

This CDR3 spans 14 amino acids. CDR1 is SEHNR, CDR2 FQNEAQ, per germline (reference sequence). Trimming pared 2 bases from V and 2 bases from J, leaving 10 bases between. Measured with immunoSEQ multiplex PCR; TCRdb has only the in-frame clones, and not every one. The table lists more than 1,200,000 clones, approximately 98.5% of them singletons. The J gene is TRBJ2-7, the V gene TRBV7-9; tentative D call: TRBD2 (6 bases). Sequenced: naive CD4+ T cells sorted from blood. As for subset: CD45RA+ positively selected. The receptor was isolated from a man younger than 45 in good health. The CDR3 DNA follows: TGTGCCAGCAGCTTATCCAAGCGGGCCTACGAGCAGTACTTC. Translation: CASSLSKRAYEQYF. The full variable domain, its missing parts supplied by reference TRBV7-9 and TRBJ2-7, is DTGVSQNPRHKITKRGQNVTFRCDPISEHNRLYWYRQTLGQGPEFLTYFQNEAQLEKSRLLSDRFSAERPKGSFSTLEIQRTEQGDSAMYLCASSLSKRAYEQYFGPGTRLTVT.